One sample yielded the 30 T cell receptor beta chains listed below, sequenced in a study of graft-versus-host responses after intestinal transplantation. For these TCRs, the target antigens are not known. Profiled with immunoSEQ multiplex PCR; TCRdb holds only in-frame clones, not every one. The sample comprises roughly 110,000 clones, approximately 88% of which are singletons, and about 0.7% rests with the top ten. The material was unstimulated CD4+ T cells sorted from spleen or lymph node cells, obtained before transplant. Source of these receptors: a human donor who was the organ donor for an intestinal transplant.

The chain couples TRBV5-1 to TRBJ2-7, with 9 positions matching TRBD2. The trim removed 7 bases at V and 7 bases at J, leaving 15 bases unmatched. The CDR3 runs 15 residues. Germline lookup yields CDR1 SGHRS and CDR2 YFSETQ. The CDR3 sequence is CASGPDAGGPVEQYF. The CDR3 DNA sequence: TGCGCCAGCGGGCCGGATGCGGGAGGGCCCGTAGAGCAGTACTTC.

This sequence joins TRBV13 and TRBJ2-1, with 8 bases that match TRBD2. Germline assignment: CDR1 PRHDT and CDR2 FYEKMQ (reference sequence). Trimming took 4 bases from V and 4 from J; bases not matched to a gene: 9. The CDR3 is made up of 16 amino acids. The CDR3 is CASSYFSGTQYNEQFF. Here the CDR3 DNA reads TGTGCCAGCAGCTACTTTAGCGGGACCCAATACAATGAGCAGTTCTTC.

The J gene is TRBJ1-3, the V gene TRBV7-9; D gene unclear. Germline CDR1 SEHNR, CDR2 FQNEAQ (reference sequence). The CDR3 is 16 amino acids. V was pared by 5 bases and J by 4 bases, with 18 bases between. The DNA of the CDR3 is TGTGCCAGCAGCCCCCCCGTCGGGTCACGAGGAAACACCATATATTTT. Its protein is CASSPPVGSRGNTIYF.

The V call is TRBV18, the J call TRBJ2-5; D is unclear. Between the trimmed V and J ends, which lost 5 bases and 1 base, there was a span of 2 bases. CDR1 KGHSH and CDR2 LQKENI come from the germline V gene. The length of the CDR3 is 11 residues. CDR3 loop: CASSSQETQYF. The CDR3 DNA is TGTGCCAGCTCATCCCAAGAGACCCAGTACTTC.

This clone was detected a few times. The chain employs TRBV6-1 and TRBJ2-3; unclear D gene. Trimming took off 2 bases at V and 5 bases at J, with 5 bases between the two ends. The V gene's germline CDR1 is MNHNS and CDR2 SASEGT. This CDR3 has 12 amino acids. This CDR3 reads CASSESLDTQYF. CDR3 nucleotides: TGTGCCAGCAGTGAATCGTTAGATACGCAGTATTTT.

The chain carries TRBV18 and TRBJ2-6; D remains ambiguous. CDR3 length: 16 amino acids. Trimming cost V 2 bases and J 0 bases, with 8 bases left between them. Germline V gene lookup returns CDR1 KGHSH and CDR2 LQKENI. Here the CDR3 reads CASSPTAASGANVLTF. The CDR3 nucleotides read TGTGCCAGCTCACCAACGGCAGCCTCTGGGGCCAACGTCCTGACTTTC.

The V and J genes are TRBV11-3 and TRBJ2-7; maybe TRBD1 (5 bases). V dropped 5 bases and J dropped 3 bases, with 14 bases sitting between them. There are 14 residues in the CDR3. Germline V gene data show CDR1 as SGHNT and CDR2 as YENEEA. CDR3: CASSPGRDNYEQYF. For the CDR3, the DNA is TGTGCCAGCAGCCCGGGCAGGGATAACTACGAGCAGTACTTC.

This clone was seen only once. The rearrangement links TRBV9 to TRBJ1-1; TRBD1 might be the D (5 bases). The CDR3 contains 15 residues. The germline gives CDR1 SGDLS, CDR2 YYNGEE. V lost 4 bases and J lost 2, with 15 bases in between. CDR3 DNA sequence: TGTGCCAGCAGCCGGGACGGTCCCCTAAACACTGAAGCTTTCTTT. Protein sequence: CASSRDGPLNTEAFF.

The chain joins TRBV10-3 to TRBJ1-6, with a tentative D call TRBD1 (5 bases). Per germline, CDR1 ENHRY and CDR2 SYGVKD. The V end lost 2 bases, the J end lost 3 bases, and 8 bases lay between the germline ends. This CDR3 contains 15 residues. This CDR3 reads CAISEGQGYNSPLHF. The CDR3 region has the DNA TGTGCCATCAGTGAGGGGCAGGGCTATAATTCACCCCTCCACTTT.

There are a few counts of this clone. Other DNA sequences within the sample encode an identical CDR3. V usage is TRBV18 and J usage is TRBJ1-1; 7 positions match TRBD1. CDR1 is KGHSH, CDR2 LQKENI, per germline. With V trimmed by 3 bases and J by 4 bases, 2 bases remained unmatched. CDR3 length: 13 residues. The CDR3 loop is CASSPPGGTEAFF. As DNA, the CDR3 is TGTGCCAGCTCACCGCCAGGGGGCACTGAAGCTTTCTTT.

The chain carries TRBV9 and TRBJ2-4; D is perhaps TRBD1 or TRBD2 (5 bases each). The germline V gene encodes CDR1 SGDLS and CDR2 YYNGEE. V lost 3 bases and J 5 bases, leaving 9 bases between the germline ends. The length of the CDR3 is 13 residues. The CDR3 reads CASSAGPQNIQYF. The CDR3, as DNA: TGTGCCAGCAGCGCGGGACCTCAAAACATTCAGTACTTC. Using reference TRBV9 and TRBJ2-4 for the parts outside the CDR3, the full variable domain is DSGVTQTPKHLITATGQRVTLRCSPRSGDLSVYWYQQSLDQGLQFLIQYYNGEERAKGNILERFSAQQFPDLHSELNLSSLELGDSALYFCASSAGPQNIQYFGAGTRLSVL.

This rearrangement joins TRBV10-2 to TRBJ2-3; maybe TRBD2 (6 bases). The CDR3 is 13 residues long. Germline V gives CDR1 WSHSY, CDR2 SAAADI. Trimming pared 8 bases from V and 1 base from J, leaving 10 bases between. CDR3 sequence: CASRERGTDTQYF. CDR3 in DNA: TGCGCCAGCCGGGAGAGGGGCACAGATACGCAGTATTTT.

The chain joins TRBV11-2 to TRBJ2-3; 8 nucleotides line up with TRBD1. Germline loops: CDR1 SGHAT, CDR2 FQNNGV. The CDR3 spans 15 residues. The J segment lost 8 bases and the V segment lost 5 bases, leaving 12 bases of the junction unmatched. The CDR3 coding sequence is TGTGCCAGCAGCCTAATCCGGGACAGGTTCCTTACGCAGTATTTT. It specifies CASSLIRDRFLTQYF.

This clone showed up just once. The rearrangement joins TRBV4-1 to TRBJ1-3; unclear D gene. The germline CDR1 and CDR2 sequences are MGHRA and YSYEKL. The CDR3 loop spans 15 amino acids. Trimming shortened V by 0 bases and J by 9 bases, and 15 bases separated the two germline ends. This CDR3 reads CASSQDRAADGTIYF. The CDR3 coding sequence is TGCGCCAGCAGCCAAGATAGGGCCGCAGATGGCACCATATATTTT.

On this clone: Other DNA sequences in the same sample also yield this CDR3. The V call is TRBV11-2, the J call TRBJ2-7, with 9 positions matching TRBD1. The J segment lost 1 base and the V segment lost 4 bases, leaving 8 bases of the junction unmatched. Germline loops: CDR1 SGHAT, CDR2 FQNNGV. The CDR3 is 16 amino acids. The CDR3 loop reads CASSSFSGQGSYEQYF. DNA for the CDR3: TGTGCCAGCAGCTCCTTTTCGGGACAGGGATCCTACGAGCAGTACTTC.

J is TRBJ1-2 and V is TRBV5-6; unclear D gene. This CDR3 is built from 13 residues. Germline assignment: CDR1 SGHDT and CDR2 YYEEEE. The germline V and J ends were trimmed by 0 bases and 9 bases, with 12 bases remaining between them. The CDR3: CASSLANPMSYTF. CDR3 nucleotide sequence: TGTGCCAGCAGCTTGGCAAATCCTATGAGCTACACCTTC. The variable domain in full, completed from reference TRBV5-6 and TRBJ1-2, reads DAGVTQSPTHLIKTRGQQVTLRCSPKSGHDTVSWYQQALGQGPQFIFQYYEEEERQRGNFPDRFSGHQFPNYSSELNVNALLLGDSALYLCASSLANPMSYTFGSGTRLTVV.

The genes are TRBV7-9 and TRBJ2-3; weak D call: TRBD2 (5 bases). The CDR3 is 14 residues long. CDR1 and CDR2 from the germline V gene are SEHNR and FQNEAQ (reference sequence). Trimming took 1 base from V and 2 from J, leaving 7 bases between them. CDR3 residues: CASSLDGVTDTQYF. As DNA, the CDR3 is TGTGCCAGCAGCTTAGACGGGGTCACAGATACGCAGTATTTT.

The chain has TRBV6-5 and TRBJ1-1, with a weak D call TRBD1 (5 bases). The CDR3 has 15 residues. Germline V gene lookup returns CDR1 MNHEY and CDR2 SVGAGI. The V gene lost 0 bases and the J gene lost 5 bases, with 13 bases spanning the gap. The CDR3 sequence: CASSYSKRGSTEAFF. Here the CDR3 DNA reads TGTGCCAGCAGTTACTCGAAGCGGGGGAGTACTGAAGCTTTCTTT.

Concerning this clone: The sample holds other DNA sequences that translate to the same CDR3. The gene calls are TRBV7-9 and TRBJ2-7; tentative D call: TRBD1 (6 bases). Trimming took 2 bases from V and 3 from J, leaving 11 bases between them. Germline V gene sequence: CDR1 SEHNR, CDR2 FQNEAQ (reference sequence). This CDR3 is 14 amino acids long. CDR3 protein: CASSLRTVHYEQYF. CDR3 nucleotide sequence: TGTGCCAGCAGCTTACGGACAGTCCACTACGAGCAGTACTTC.

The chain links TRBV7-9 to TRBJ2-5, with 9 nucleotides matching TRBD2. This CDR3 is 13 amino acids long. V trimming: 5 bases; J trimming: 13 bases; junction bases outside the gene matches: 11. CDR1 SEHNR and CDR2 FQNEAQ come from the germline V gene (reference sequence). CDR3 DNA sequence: TGTGCCAGCAGCCCGACTAGCGGCCCCCTTTGGTACTTC. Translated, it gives CASSPTSGPLWYF. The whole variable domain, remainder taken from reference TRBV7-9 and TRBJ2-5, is DTGVSQNPRHKITKRGQNVTFRCDPISEHNRLYWYRQTLGQGPEFLTYFQNEAQLEKSRLLSDRFSAERPKGSFSTLEIQRTEQGDSAMYLCASSPTSGPLWYFGPGTRLLVL.

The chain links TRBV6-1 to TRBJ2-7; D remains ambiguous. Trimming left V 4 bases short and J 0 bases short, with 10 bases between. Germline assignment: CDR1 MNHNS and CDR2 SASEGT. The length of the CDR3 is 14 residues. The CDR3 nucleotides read TGTGCCAGCAGTGCCGGTCCGGCCTCCTACGAGCAGTACTTC. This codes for CASSAGPASYEQYF.

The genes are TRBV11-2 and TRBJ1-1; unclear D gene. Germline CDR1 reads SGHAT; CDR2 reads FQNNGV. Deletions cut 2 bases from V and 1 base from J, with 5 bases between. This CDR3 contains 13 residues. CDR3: CASSLQPNTEAFF. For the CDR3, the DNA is TGTGCCAGCAGCTTACAGCCGAACACTGAAGCTTTCTTT.

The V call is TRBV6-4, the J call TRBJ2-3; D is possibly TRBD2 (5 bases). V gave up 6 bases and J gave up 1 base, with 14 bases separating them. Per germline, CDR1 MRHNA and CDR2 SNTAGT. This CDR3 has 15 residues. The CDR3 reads CASSPGVKGTDTQYF. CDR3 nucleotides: TGTGCCAGCAGCCCCGGGGTAAAGGGCACAGATACGCAGTATTTT.

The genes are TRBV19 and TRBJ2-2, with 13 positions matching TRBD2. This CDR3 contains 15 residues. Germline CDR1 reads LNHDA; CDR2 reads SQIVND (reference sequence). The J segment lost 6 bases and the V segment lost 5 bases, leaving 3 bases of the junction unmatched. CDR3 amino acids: CASSGLAGAPGELFF. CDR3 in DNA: TGTGCCAGTAGTGGACTAGCGGGAGCTCCCGGGGAGCTGTTTTTT.

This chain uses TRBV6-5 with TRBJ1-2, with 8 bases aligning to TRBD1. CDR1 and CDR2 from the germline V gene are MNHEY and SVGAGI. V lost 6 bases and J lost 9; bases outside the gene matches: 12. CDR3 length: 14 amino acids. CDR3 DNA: TGTGCCAGCAGCGTAGGGACAGGAGTATTTCGCTACACCTTC. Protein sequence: CASSVGTGVFRYTF.

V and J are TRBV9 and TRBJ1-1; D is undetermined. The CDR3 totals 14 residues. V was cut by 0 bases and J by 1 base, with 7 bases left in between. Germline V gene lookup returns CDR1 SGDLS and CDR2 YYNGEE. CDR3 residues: CASSVGGRNTEAFF. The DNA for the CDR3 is TGTGCCAGCAGCGTAGGTGGGCGGAACACTGAAGCTTTCTTT.

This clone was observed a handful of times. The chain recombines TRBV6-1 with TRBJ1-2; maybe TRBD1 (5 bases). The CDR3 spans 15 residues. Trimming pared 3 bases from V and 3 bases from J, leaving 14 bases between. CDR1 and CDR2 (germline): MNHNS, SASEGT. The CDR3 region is CASSDLKGLDYGYTF. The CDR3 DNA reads TGTGCCAGCAGTGATTTAAAGGGGCTGGACTATGGCTACACCTTC.

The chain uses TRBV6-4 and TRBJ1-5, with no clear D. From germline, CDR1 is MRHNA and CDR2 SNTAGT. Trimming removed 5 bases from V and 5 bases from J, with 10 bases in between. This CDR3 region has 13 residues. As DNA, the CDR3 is TGTGCCAGCAGTCCACAGCCATATCAGCCCCAGCATTTT. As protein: CASSPQPYQPQHF.

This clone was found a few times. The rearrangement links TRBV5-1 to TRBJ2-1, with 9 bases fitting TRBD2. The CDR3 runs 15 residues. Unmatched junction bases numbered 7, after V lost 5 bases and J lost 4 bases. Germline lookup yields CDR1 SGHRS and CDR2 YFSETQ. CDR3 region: CASRRLAEGYNEQFF. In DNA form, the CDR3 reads TGCGCCAGCAGACGACTAGCGGAGGGGTACAATGAGCAGTTCTTC.

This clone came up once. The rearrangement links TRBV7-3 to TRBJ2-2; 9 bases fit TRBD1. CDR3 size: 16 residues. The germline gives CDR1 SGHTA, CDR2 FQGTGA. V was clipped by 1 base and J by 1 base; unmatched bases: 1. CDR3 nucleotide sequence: TGTGCCAGCAGCTTAAACAGGGGGCAGAACACCGGGGAGCTGTTTTTT. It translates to CASSLNRGQNTGELFF.